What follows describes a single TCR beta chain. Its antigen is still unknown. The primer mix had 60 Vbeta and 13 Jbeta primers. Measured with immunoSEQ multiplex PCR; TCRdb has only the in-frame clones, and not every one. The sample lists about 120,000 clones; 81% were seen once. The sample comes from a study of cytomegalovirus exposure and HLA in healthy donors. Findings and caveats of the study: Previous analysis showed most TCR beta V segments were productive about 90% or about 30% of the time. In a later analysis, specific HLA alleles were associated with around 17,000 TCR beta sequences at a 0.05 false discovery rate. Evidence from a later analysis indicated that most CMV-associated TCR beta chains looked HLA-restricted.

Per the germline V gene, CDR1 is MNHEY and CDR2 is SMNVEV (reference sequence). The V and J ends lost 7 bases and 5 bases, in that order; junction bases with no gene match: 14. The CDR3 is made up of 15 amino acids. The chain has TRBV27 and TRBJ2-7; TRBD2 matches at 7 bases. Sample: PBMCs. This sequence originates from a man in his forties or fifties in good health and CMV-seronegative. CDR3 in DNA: TGTGCCAGCAATCCAACAACCAGAGCGGGAAACGAGCAGTACTTC. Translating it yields CASNPTTRAGNEQYF.